Here is one T cell receptor beta chain with its context. No antigen is known for it. This entry comes from a study of blood T cells in healthy people across ages. Points from the study as a whole: Compared with aged donors, long-lived donors showed fewer expanded clones, suggesting selection. Not knowing donor CMV status may have confounded expanded clonotype changes.

Deletions cut 5 bases from V and 1 base from J, with 21 bases between. CDR1 is DFQATT, CDR2 SNEGSKA, per germline (reference sequence). This CDR3 comprises 16 residues. Primers used in a second PCR of roughly 6 to 11 cycles were a sample-barcoded 5' primer and a J-beta primer mix. MiXCR, applied by TCRdb to the 5' RACE reads, yields one record per CDR3 protein. The data contain roughly 800,000 distinct CDR3 sequences, nearly 60% of them singletons. Each donor was a healthy Caucasian individual from Russia, aged roughly 6 to 90. The chain employs TRBV20-1 and TRBJ2-7, with D unclear. Material for sequencing was blood. The sequence was obtained from a man between 25 and 39 years old in good health. The CDR3 DNA is TGCAGTGCTCGGCCCCTCGCTTTGACTCAATCCTACGAGCAGTACTTC. Its protein is CSARPLALTQSYEQYF.